The 19 T cell receptor beta chains reported below all come from one sample, sequenced in a study of T-cell memory formation after mild COVID-19. MiXCR, applied by TCRdb to the 5' RACE reads, yields one record per CDR3 protein. The repertoire includes approximately 99,000 distinct CDR3 sequences, roughly a sixth of them detected once, and roughly 5.5% sits in the top ten. Input material: PBMCs or a T cell subset sorted from them (not recorded which). The receptors come from a man between 18 and 35 years old who had mild COVID-19 (a few samples of this study predate the infection). Cell type and time point are not known.

This clonotype has just a few counts. The CDR3, as DNA: TGTGCCAGCAGAAGCGGGACAGGGAATTCACCCCTCCACTTT. This sequence encodes CASRSGTGNSPLHF. The V and J genes are TRBV5-4 and TRBJ1-6, with TRBD1 identical over 9 bases. V shed 5 bases, J shed 7 bases, and the junction held 4 bases outside the gene matches. The CDR3 covers 14 residues. The germline V gene has CDR1 SGHNT and CDR2 YYREEE (reference sequence).

The chain has TRBV11-2 and TRBJ2-1; 13 bases fit TRBD2. The CDR3 sequence is 15 residues long. The germline CDR1 and CDR2 sequences are SGHAT and FQNNGV. Losses at the gene ends were 8 bases for V and 4 bases for J; bases not matched to a gene: 5. The CDR3 nucleotides read TGTGCCAGCGGGTCGGGACTAGCGGGGTACAATGAGCAGTTCTTC. Its translation: CASGSGLAGYNEQFF.

There are a few counts of this clonotype. The chain combines TRBV5-1 with TRBJ2-7, with 8 bases matching TRBD2. The CDR3 is 14 amino acids. CDR1 and CDR2 from the germline V gene are SGHRS and YFSETQ. The V gene end was trimmed by 3 bases and the J gene end by 6 bases; junction bases not matched to a gene: 8. Written as DNA, the CDR3 is TGCGCCAGCAGCTACGGGGGGGACTCATCCGAGCAGTACTTC. This encodes CASSYGGDSSEQYF.

J is TRBJ1-2 and V is TRBV7-2; no reliable D call. Trimming stripped 0 bases from V and 8 bases from J, with 13 bases between. The CDR3 has 14 amino acids. Germline V gene data show CDR1 as SGHTA and CDR2 as FQGNSA. The CDR3 nucleotides read TGTGCCAGCAGCTTAGCGTCGAACAGAGAGGGCTACACCTTC. This codes for CASSLASNREGYTF.

This clonotype was seen a few times. The rearrangement uses TRBV5-1 and TRBJ2-3; D call uncertain. Germline V gives CDR1 SGHRS, CDR2 YFSETQ. The length of the CDR3 is 13 residues. Trimming removed 5 bases at V and 2 bases at J, with 9 bases between. As DNA, the CDR3 is TGCGCCAGCAGTCGGATCGTCACAGATACGCAGTATTTT. Amino acid sequence: CASSRIVTDTQYF.

This clonotype was found a few times. V usage is TRBV7-2 and J usage is TRBJ2-5; D ambiguous. The CDR3 runs to 14 residues. Trimming removed 1 base at V and 2 bases at J, with 8 bases between. The germline gives CDR1 SGHTA, CDR2 FQGNSA. The CDR3 region has the DNA TGTGCCAGCAGCTTAGTAGCCTATCAAGAGACCCAGTACTTC. Its translation: CASSLVAYQETQYF.

J is TRBJ2-3 and V is TRBV12-5, with D maybe TRBD1 (6 bases). Per germline, CDR1 LGHNT and CDR2 FRNRAP. Trimming removed 0 bases at V and 4 bases at J, with 11 bases between. The CDR3 is 15 residues long. Here the CDR3 reads CASGLVLRGADTQYF. CDR3 DNA sequence: TGTGCTAGTGGTTTGGTACTCAGGGGCGCAGATACGCAGTATTTT. Using reference TRBV12-5 and TRBJ2-3 for the parts outside the CDR3, the full variable domain is DARVTQTPRHKVTEMGQEVTMRCQPILGHNTVFWYRQTMMQGLELLAYFRNRAPLDDSGMPKDRFSAEMPDATLATLKIQPSEPRDSAVYFCASGLVLRGADTQYFGPGTRLTVL.

This clonotype was seen repeatedly, ten times or more. The chain joins TRBV12-3 or TRBV12-4 to TRBJ1-6; 8 nucleotides line up with TRBD1. The CDR3 loop spans 15 amino acids. V dropped 3 bases and J dropped 11; count of bases not matched to a gene: 9. The CDR3 spells CASSFADRDTAPLHF. As DNA, the CDR3 is TGTGCCAGCAGTTTTGCGGACAGGGATACCGCACCCCTCCACTTT.

This clonotype showed up just a few times. The V and J genes are TRBV5-1 and TRBJ1-1, with D possibly being TRBD1 (5 bases). The CDR3 runs 14 residues. Germline CDR1 reads SGHRS; CDR2 reads YFSETQ. V was shortened by 0 bases and J by 1 base, with 7 bases between the two germline ends. In DNA, the CDR3 is TGCGCCAGCAGCTTGGAACAGGCGAACACTGAAGCTTTCTTT. It codes for CASSLEQANTEAFF. Together with reference TRBV5-1 and TRBJ1-1, the CDR3 gives the full variable domain: KAGVTQTPRYLIKTRGQQVTLSCSPISGHRSVSWYQQTPGQGLQFLFEYFSETQRNKGNFPGRFSGRQFSNSRSEMNVSTLELGDSALYLCASSLEQANTEAFFGQGTRLTVV.

This clonotype occurred a few times. The rearrangement links TRBV5-1 to TRBJ1-5, with unresolved D. CDR3 length: 13 amino acids. Deletions cut 0 bases from V and 3 bases from J, with 4 bases between. Germline V gene sequence: CDR1 SGHRS, CDR2 YFSETQ. This CDR3 reads CASSLVSNQPQHF. The CDR3 DNA is TGCGCCAGCAGCTTGGTATCCAATCAGCCCCAGCATTTT.

This clonotype has just a few counts. The gene calls are TRBV5-1 and TRBJ2-5, with 7 positions matching TRBD2. CDR3 size: 14 residues. The germline gives CDR1 SGHRS, CDR2 YFSETQ. Trimming removed 5 bases from V and 0 bases from J; junction bases left unmatched: 4. The chain's CDR3 is CASRMGTNQETQYF. CDR3 nucleotide sequence: TGCGCCAGCAGAATGGGGACTAACCAAGAGACCCAGTACTTC.

V is TRBV23-1 and J is TRBJ2-1, with TRBD1 matching over 12 bases. TRBV23-1 qualifies as an ORF whose function is uncertain. J lost 8 bases, V lost 8 bases, and 7 bases had no gene match. This CDR3 region has 14 residues. The CDR3 DNA follows: TGCGCCAGCGGGGGGGACAGGGGGCAGCATGAGCAGTTCTTC. Encoded protein: CASGGDRGQHEQFF.

This clonotype has just a few counts. This rearrangement joins TRBV12-3 or TRBV12-4 to TRBJ2-1, with 13 positions matching TRBD2. This CDR3 comprises 15 residues. V lost 6 bases and J lost 8; bases outside the gene matches: 7. CDR3 nucleotides: TGTGCCAGCAGCTTAACGGGACTAGCGGGGTATGAGCAGTTCTTC. Protein product: CASSLTGLAGYEQFF.

This clonotype has just a few counts. V is TRBV28 and J is TRBJ1-4, with D possibly matching TRBD1 (6 bases). The CDR3 is 15 residues long. The germline CDR1 and CDR2 sequences are MDHEN and SYDVKM. V gave up 8 bases and J gave up 7 bases, with 20 bases separating them. The CDR3 DNA follows: TGTGCCAGCTCCTCTGGGGGCGCAGGACCTGAAAAACTGTTTTTT. This encodes CASSSGGAGPEKLFF.

This clonotype was picked up a small number of times. V and J are TRBV18 and TRBJ1-1; D remains ambiguous. Germline CDR1 KGHSH, CDR2 LQKENI. The CDR3 totals 14 residues. The V end lost 4 bases, the J end lost 4 bases, and 13 bases lay between the germline ends. CDR3 nucleotide sequence: TGTGCCAGCTCACTTCCGAGACCGGGCACTGAAGCTTTCTTT. Residues: CASSLPRPGTEAFF.

This clonotype occurred a few times. V and J are TRBV5-5 and TRBJ2-1; perhaps TRBD1 as D (6 bases). CDR1 is SGHKS and CDR2 is YYEKEE in the germline V gene (reference sequence). Trimming took off 3 bases at V and 3 bases at J, with 13 bases between the two ends. This CDR3 is 15 amino acids long. CDR3 in amino acids: CASSSRTVSYNEQFF. The CDR3 bases are TGTGCCAGCAGCTCCCGGACAGTTAGCTACAATGAGCAGTTCTTC. Supplemented by reference TRBV5-5 and TRBJ2-1, the full variable domain reads DAGVTQSPTHLIKTRGQQVTLRCSPISGHKSVSWYQQVLGQGPQFIFQYYEKEERGRGNFPDRFSARQFPNYSSELNVNALLLGDSALYLCASSSRTVSYNEQFFGPGTRLTVL.

This rearrangement joins TRBV12-3 or TRBV12-4 to TRBJ2-7, with TRBD2 as a possible D gene (6 bases). The V end lost 2 bases, the J end lost 1 base, and 18 bases lay between the germline ends. The CDR3 spans 17 residues. The DNA of the CDR3 is TGTGCCAGCAGTTTAAGAGGGGAGACTAGGCGGTCCTACGAGCAGTACTTC. Translating it yields CASSLRGETRRSYEQYF.

V usage is TRBV19 and J usage is TRBJ1-5; 7 positions agree with TRBD1. The CDR3 contains 15 residues. The V gene's germline CDR1 is LNHDA and CDR2 SQIVND (reference sequence). J gave up 0 bases and V 6 bases, and 5 bases lay outside the gene matches. CDR3 residues: CASRRRGDSNQPQHF. The CDR3 DNA sequence: TGTGCCAGTAGGCGCAGGGGGGATAGCAATCAGCCCCAGCATTTT.

This clonotype turned up a few times. The CDR3 DNA is TGTGCCAGCAGCTATACAGGGGCTAATGAAAAACTGTTTTTT. As protein: CASSYTGANEKLFF. V is TRBV7-2 and J is TRBJ1-4, with 7 bases aligning to TRBD1. Germline loops: CDR1 SGHTA, CDR2 FQGNSA. The CDR3 contains 14 residues. J lost 3 bases, V lost 4 bases, and 2 bases had no gene match.